These 15 T cell receptor beta chains were sequenced from one sample in a study of breast tumors, draining lymph nodes, adjacent tissues. The lymph nodes were axillary draining lymph nodes from breast cancer patients. One entry per CDR3 protein, called by TCRdb with MiXCR from the multiplex PCR reads. The sample gives 200,000 to 250,000 distinct CDR3 sequences, around 35% of which show up once; 3% to 4.5% is in the top ten. What was sequenced was axillary lymph node tissue. All receptors come from a female donor with breast cancer. Some clones in this sample may be carry-over from other donors' samples.

This clonotype was recorded at least ten times. The CDR3 here is CASSRQGRKLGYTF. The CDR3 DNA is TGTGCCAGCAGTCGACAGGGGAGGAAGCTTGGCTACACCTTC. The chain carries TRBV6-5 and TRBJ1-2; 8 nucleotides align to TRBD1. This CDR3 region has 14 residues. V was pared by 5 bases and J by 7 bases, with 9 bases of the junction left unmatched. Germline-derived CDR1 and CDR2 are MNHEY and SVGAGI.

The chain is built from TRBV5-1 and TRBJ2-3; 13 bases align to TRBD2. Per the germline V gene, CDR1 is SGHRS and CDR2 is YFSETQ. J lost 3 bases, V lost 5 bases, and 6 bases had no gene match. The CDR3 sequence is 16 residues long. This CDR3 reads CASSSGLAGRTDTQYF. Written as DNA, the CDR3 is TGCGCCAGCAGTTCGGGACTAGCGGGGAGAACAGATACGCAGTATTTT.

With respect to this clonotype: This CDR3 is missing its conserved last phenylalanine or tryptophan, likely due to a read error. The CDR3 DNA is TGTGCCAGCAGTGAGATACCGGGGGCGGGTTACGAGCAGTACATG. It translates to CASSEIPGAGYEQYM. The V and J genes are TRBV2 and TRBJ2-7; tentatively, D is TRBD1 or TRBD2 (6 bases each). This CDR3 is built from 15 residues. Germline CDR1 SNHLY, CDR2 FYNNEI. V lost 3 bases and J lost 4, with 16 bases in between.

This clonotype has ten or more counts. The chain has TRBV20-1 and TRBJ1-4; 10 bases line up with TRBD1. This CDR3 has 13 amino acids. The germline V gene has CDR1 DFQATT and CDR2 SNEGSKA (reference sequence). The V gene end was trimmed by 6 bases and the J gene end by 7 bases; junction bases not matched to a gene: 5. The CDR3 loop is CSAPGQGIEKLFF. The CDR3, as DNA: TGCAGTGCCCCGGGACAGGGGATTGAAAAACTGTTTTTT.

At least ten counts were recorded for this clonotype. The V call is TRBV9, the J call TRBJ1-5; TRBD1 aligns across 9 bases. The CDR3 is 15 residues long. V gave up 0 bases and J gave up 6 bases; unmatched junction bases: 4. The V gene's germline CDR1 is SGDLS and CDR2 YYNGEE. CDR3 sequence reads: CASSVDGTGSQPQHF. The CDR3 coding sequence is TGTGCCAGCAGCGTAGACGGGACAGGGAGTCAGCCCCAGCATTTT.

About this clonotype: A much more abundant neighbour one base away suggests this may be a read error. The gene calls are TRBV6-1 and TRBJ2-3; the D gene is possibly TRBD2 (8 bases). The CDR3 covers 18 residues. Germline-derived CDR1 and CDR2 are MNHNS and SASEGT. CDR3 DNA sequence: TGTGCCAGCAGCCTAAACTCGGGCGGGGGGACAGCCACAGATACGCGGTATTTT. Amino acid sequence: CASSLNSGGGTATDTRYF.

The chain is built from TRBV7-8 and TRBJ2-5; 8 bases align to TRBD1. Germline lookup yields CDR1 SGHVS and CDR2 FQNEAQ. V was pared by 3 bases and J by 9 bases, with 12 bases of the junction left unmatched. The CDR3 consists of 15 residues. The DNA of the CDR3 is TGTGCCAGCAGCTTGGGACAGGTTGGCAATCAGCCCCAGTACTTC. Residues: CASSLGQVGNQPQYF.

CDR3 residues: CASSFWVGGGGTDTQYF. CDR3 coding DNA: TGTGCCAGCAGTTTTTGGGTTGGCGGGGGGGGCACAGATACGCAGTATTTT. J is TRBJ2-3 and V is TRBV12-3 or TRBV12-4, with 9 bases fitting TRBD2. V was pared by 3 bases and J by 1 base, with 8 bases of the junction left unmatched. CDR3 size: 17 residues.

This clonotype was found many times. The rearrangement joins TRBV12-3 or TRBV12-4 to TRBJ2-2; D ambiguous. V was pared by 6 bases and J by 0 bases, with 5 bases between. The CDR3 sequence is 13 residues long. The CDR3 bases are TGTGCCAGCAGACTATCGAACACCGGGGAGCTGTTTTTT. This codes for CASRLSNTGELFF.

This clonotype has only a few counts. The chain joins TRBV19 to TRBJ2-1; D assignment may be TRBD1 or TRBD2 (7 bases each). There are 16 residues in the CDR3. The V end was cut by 2 bases, the J end by 4 bases, with 15 bases between. Germline-derived CDR1 and CDR2 are LNHDA and SQIVND (reference sequence). CDR3 amino acids: CASSIRARGGYNEQFF. CDR3 DNA sequence: TGTGCCAGTAGTATAAGGGCCAGGGGGGGATACAATGAGCAGTTCTTC. Supplemented by reference TRBV19 and TRBJ2-1, the full variable domain reads DGGITQSPKYLFRKEGQNVTLSCEQNLNHDAMYWYRQDPGQGLRLIYYSQIVNDFQKGDIAEGYSVSREKKESFPLTVTSAQKNPTAFYLCASSIRARGGYNEQFFGPGTRLTVL.

With respect to this clonotype: This may stem from a read error, because a much larger clone lies one nucleotide away. The chain uses TRBV6-6 and TRBJ1-6; the D is unclear. Germline V lookup: CDR1 MNHNY, CDR2 SVGAGI (reference sequence). V was shortened by 7 bases and J by 7 bases, with 11 bases between the two germline ends. The CDR3 totals 13 residues. The CDR3 region has the DNA TGTGCCAGCATTCACGGAAAGAATTCACCCCTCCACTTT. As protein: CASIHGKNSPLHF.

Comment on this clonotype: Possible read error: a much larger clone is one base away. The J gene is TRBJ2-3, the V gene TRBV5-1; TRBD2 aligns across 7 bases. The CDR3 length is 15 residues. Trimming at V came to 4 bases and at J to 2 bases, leaving 7 bases not matched to a gene. Germline values: CDR1 SGHRS, CDR2 YFSETQ. This chain's CDR3 is CASSVTSDPTDTQYF. Written as DNA, the CDR3 is TGCGCCAGCAGCGTTACTAGCGACCCCACAGATACGCAGTATTTT.

This clonotype occurred many times. The chain joins TRBV20-1 to TRBJ1-5; D is ambiguous. The germline V gene encodes CDR1 DFQATT and CDR2 SNEGSKA (reference sequence). The CDR3 contains 13 residues. Trimming took off 7 bases at V and 4 bases at J, with 14 bases between the two ends. This CDR3 reads CSGGTTANQPQHF. CDR3 in DNA: TGCAGTGGTGGCACCACTGCAAATCAGCCCCAGCATTTT.

This clonotype showed up just a few times. Because it lacks the conserved phenylalanine or tryptophan at the end, this CDR3 is likely a read error. The limits of the CDR3 on the DNA are not certain, so only TCRdb's listed CDR3 is given. The chain links TRBV6-2 or TRBV6-3 to TRBJ1-6. The V gene's germline CDR1 is MNHEY and CDR2 SVGEGT. Inclusive of both ends, the CDR3 amounts to 9 amino acids. The CDR3 loop is CASSYSIAT.

The sample holds many counts of this clonotype. Here the CDR3 DNA reads TGTGCCATCAGACAAGGCACAGATACGCAGTATTTT. Amino acid sequence: CAIRQGTDTQYF. The chain combines TRBV10-3 with TRBJ2-3; D remains ambiguous. CDR3 size: 12 residues. V dropped 6 bases and J dropped 1 base, with 5 bases sitting between them. Germline-derived CDR1 and CDR2 are ENHRY and SYGVKD.